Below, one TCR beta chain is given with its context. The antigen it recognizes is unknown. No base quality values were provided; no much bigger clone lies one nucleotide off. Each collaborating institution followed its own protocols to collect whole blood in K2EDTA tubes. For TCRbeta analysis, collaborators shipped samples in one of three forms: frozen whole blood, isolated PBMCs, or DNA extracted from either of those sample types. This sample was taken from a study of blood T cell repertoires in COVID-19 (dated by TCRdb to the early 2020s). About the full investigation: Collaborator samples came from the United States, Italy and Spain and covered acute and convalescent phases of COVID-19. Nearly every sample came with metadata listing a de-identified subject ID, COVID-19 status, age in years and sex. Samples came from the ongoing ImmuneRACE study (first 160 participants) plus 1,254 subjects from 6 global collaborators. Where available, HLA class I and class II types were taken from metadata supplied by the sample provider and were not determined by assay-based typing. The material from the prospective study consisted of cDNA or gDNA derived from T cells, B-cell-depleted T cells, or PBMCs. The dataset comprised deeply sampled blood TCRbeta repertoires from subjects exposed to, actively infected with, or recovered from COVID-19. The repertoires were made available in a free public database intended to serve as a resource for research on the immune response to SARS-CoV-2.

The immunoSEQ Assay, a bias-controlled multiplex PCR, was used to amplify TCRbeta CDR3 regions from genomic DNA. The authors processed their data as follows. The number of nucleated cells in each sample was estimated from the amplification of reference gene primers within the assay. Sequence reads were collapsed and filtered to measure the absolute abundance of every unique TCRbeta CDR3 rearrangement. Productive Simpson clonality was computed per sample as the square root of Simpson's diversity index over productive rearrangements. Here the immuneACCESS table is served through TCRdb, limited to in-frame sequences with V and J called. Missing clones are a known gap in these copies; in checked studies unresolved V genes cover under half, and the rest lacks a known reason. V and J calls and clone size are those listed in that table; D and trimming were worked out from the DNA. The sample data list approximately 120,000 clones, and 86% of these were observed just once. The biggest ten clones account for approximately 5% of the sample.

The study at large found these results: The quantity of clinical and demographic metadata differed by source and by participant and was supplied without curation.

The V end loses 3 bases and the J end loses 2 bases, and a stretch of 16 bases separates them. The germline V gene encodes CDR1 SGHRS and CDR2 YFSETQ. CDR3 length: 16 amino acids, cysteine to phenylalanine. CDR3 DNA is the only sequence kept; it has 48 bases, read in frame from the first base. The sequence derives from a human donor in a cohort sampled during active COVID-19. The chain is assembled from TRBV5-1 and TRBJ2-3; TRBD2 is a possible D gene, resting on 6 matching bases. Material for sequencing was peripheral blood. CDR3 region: CASSSAGTGTTDTQYF. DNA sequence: TGCGCCAGCAGCTCCGCCGGGACTGGGACCACAGATACGCAGTATTTT.